These T cell receptor beta chains were read from a single sample in a study of neurological immune-mediated disorders. MiXCR was run by TCRdb on the 5' RACE reads, yielding one entry per CDR3 protein. The sample has about 55,000 distinct CDR3 sequences, roughly 4.6% seen once; the top ten hold 2.5% to 3.5%. Sample: PBMCs. These receptors all stem from a man aged 45-60 years with multiple sclerosis. Both conserved end residues are part of each CDR3. Fields, in order: CDR3 length, J gene, V gene, clone size, D gene, CDR3 DNA, CDR3 protein. A D gene is named only where the DNA matches it firmly. Some rows mark clone size as missing; the rest say once, few, many or name a class of expanded clone.

15 | TRBJ2-7 | TRBV27 | many | TRBD1 | TGTGCCAGCAGTCTCGCCGGGACAGGGTACTACGAGCAGTACTTC | CASSLAGTGYYEQYF
17 | TRBJ2-2 | TRBV5-6 | NA | TRBD2 | TGTGCCAGCAGCCCGGACGCGGGGGGGCCGAACACCGGGGAGCTGTTTTTT | CASSPDAGGPNTGELFF
15 | TRBJ1-6 | TRBV27 | NA | NA | TGTGCCAGCAGAGGGGGGGCTACGATCAATTCACCCCTCCACTTT | CASRGGATINSPLHF
14 | TRBJ2-7 | TRBV20-1 | many | NA | TGCAGTGAAAAGAGAATCTTACGGGACTACGAGCAGTACTTC | CSEKRILRDYEQYF
12 | TRBJ1-5 | TRBV10-3 | few | NA | TGTGCCATCAGTGACACCAATCAGCCCCAGAATTTT | CAISDTNQPQNF
13 | TRBJ2-3 | TRBV15 | many | NA | TGTGCCACCAGCAGATCTAGGGGAGATACGCAGTATTTT | CATSRSRGDTQYF
14 | TRBJ2-5 | TRBV20-1 | NA | TRBD1 | TGCAGTGCTGGACCGGGACAGCCCCAAGAGACCCAGTACTTC | CSAGPGQPQETQYF
14 | TRBJ1-4 | TRBV6-6 | many | TRBD1 | TGTGCCAGCAGTTCCAGGACAGGGGTTGAAAAACTGTTTTTT | CASSSRTGVEKLFF
13 | TRBJ1-5 | TRBV20-1 | many | TRBD1 | TGCAGTGCCGGACGGACAGGTAATCAGCCCCAGAATTTT | CSAGRTGNQPQNF
15 | TRBJ1-5 | TRBV12-3/TRBV12-4 | many | TRBD1 | TGTGCCAGCAGTCAGGGGGCCCTCAAGAATCAGCCCCAGCATTTT | CASSQGALKNQPQHF
16 | TRBJ2-7 | TRBV7-6 | many | TRBD2 | TGTGCCAGCAGCTTCTTCCGGGGCGGGAGGGCCTACGAGCAGTACTTC | CASSFFRGGRAYEQYF
13 | TRBJ1-6 | TRBV20-1 | few | TRBD1 | TGCAGTGCAGCACTCGACAGGGGATCACCCCTCAACTTT | CSAALDRGSPLNF
14 | TRBJ2-7 | TRBV7-2 | many | NA | TGTGCCAGCAGCCCCCTGGCGCCGGGCTACGAGCAGTACTTC | CASSPLAPGYEQYF
15 | TRBJ2-3 | TRBV5-1 | many | NA | TGCGCCAGCAGCTTGACGGACAGAGAAACAGATACGCAGTATTTT | CASSLTDRETDTQYF
13 | TRBJ2-3 | TRBV6-6 | many | TRBD1 | TGTGCCAGCGGACAGGGATGGACAGATACGCAGTATTTT | CASGQGWTDTQYF
13 | TRBJ2-5 | TRBV27 | many | NA | TGTGCCAGCAGTTTAGTCTTCCAAGAGACCCAGTACTTC | CASSLVFQETQYF
14 | TRBJ2-5 | TRBV5-1 | many | NA | TGCGCCAGCAGCTTGGAACAGGCCCAAGAGACCCAGTACTTC | CASSLEQAQETQYF
14 | TRBJ2-2 | TRBV2 | many | TRBD1 | TGTGCCAGCAGAGGGACAGGGGGTATCGGGGAGCTGTTTTTT | CASRGTGGIGELFF
15 | TRBJ1-1 | TRBV5-1 | many | TRBD1 | TGCGCCAGCAGCTCGACAGGGGCCAAGAACACTGAAGCTTTCTTT | CASSSTGAKNTEAFF
15 | TRBJ2-7 | TRBV4-1 | many | TRBD2 | TGCGCCAGCAGCCAAGAGGAGGGGACTATCTACGAGCAGTACTTC | CASSQEEGTIYEQYF
14 | TRBJ2-3 | TRBV2 | NA | NA | TGTGCCAGCAGACTAGCACGGAAGACAGATACGCAGTATTTT | CASRLARKTDTQYF
14 | TRBJ2-3 | TRBV5-1 | few | TRBD1 | TGCGCCAGCAGCTTAGGGACAGGGGGCGGTACGCAGTATTTT | CASSLGTGGGTQYF
17 | TRBJ2-2 | TRBV5-1 | many | TRBD1 | TGCGCCAGCATGCGGGACAGGGGCTCGTTGAACACCGGGGAGCTGTTTTTT | CASMRDRGSLNTGELFF
14 | TRBJ1-1 | TRBV3-1 | NA | NA | TGTGCCAGCAGCCAAGATAAAGGGAACACTGAAGCTTTCTTT | CASSQDKGNTEAFF
12 | TRBJ2-2 | TRBV6-5 | many | NA | TGTGCCAGCAGTTACTCTCGCGGGGAGCTGTTTTTT | CASSYSRGELFF
15 | TRBJ2-5 | TRBV10-2 | medium-sized | TRBD2 | TGCGCCAGCAGGGGACTAGCGGGAGGACAAGAGACCCAGTACTTC | CASRGLAGGQETQYF
15 | TRBJ2-1 | TRBV5-1 | many | NA | TGCGCCAGCAGCTCCGCGGGTATCGCCGGGGGTAAGCAGTTCTTC | CASSSAGIAGGKQFF
15 | TRBJ1-5 | TRBV12-3/TRBV12-4 | many | NA | TGTGCCAGCAGCCACGGTCGGGCCCCTCATCAGCCCCAGCATTTT | CASSHGRAPHQPQHF
13 | TRBJ1-5 | TRBV20-1 | many | NA | TGCACAACAGCACACAGGTCAAATCAGCCCCAGCATTTT | CTTAHRSNQPQHF
15 | TRBJ2-1 | TRBV4-1 | many | TRBD2 | TGCGCCAGCAGCCCCCAGGCGGGAGGGGGTCTGGAGCAGTTCTTC | CASSPQAGGGLEQFF
13 | TRBJ1-2 | TRBV28 | many | NA | TGTGCCAGCAGGGTGCGGACACCCTATGGCTACACCTTC | CASRVRTPYGYTF
13 | TRBJ1-2 | TRBV28 | NA | NA | TGTGCCACCAACAGGGCAACTAACTATGGCTACACCTTC | CATNRATNYGYTF
12 | TRBJ2-7 | TRBV18 | many | NA | TGTGCCAGCTCACCTGTGGTTTACGAGCAGTACTTC | CASSPVVYEQYF
15 | TRBJ2-7 | TRBV11-3 | few | TRBD1 | TGTGCCAGCAGCACGAACAGGGGAACCACCTACGAGCAGTACTTC | CASSTNRGTTYEQYF
15 | TRBJ1-3 | TRBV7-2 | many | TRBD1 | TGTGCCAGCAGCTTACTCCAGGGGGCAGGAAACACCATATATTTT | CASSLLQGAGNTIYF
12 | TRBJ1-1 | TRBV7-9 | many | NA | TGTGCCAGCAGTATAACAGGGACTGAAGCTTTCTTT | CASSITGTEAFF
13 | TRBJ2-2 | TRBV20-1 | NA | NA | TGCAGTGCCCCCATGGGGAACACCGGGGAGCTGTTTTTT | CSAPMGNTGELFF
12 | TRBJ2-7 | TRBV20-1 | NA | NA | TGCAGTGGTAAAGGGACGAGCTACGAGCAGTACTTC | CSGKGTSYEQYF
18 | TRBJ1-1 | TRBV5-1 | NA | TRBD1 | TGCGCCAGCAGCTTGGCCGATGGGACAGGGGCCGCGGGCACTGAAGCTTTCTTT | CASSLADGTGAAGTEAFF
20 | TRBJ1-1 | TRBV11-2 | few | NA | TGTGCCAGCAGCCACTTAGGCAGGGTCGGGGGCCCCAAGCCCCGCACTGAAGCTTTCTTT | CASSHLGRVGGPKPRTEAFF
14 | TRBJ2-3 | TRBV24-1 | NA | NA | TGTGCCACCAGGGGGGGAGGAGCACAAGATACGCAGTATTTT | CATRGGGAQDTQYF
16 | TRBJ2-2 | TRBV4-1 | many | TRBD2 | TGCGCCAGCAGCCAGGGACTAGCGGCTGTCACCGGGGAGCTGTTTTTT | CASSQGLAAVTGELFF
14 | TRBJ2-1 | TRBV2 | NA | TRBD2 | TGTGCCAGCGCGACTAGCGGACTCTACAATGAGCAGTTCTTC | CASATSGLYNEQFF
11 | TRBJ2-7 | TRBV7-8 | many | NA | TGTGCCAGCAGCTTTTCGGTCGAGCAGTACTTC | CASSFSVEQYF
11 | TRBJ1-2 | TRBV29-1 | many | NA | TGCAGCGTTGCTGGGCTCTATGGCTACACCTTC | CSVAGLYGYTF
14 | TRBJ1-4 | TRBV6-5 | many | TRBD1 | TGTGCCAGCAGTCCCGGTCCAGGGGGCGAAAAACTGTTTTTT | CASSPGPGGEKLFF
15 | TRBJ1-5 | TRBV6-1 | NA | NA | TGTGCCAGCAGTGAAACGGGGGGGCGAGGGCAGCCCCAGCATTTT | CASSETGGRGQPQHF
15 | TRBJ2-7 | TRBV12-3/TRBV12-4 | many | TRBD2 | TGTGCCAGCAGTTTATTTGTCCTAGCGGCCTACGAGCAGTACTTC | CASSLFVLAAYEQYF
14 | TRBJ1-1 | TRBV7-9 | many | TRBD1 | TGTGCCAGCAGCGGGACAGGGTTGTACACTGAAGCTTTCTTT | CASSGTGLYTEAFF
10 | TRBJ2-7 | TRBV5-1 | few | NA | TGCGCCACCTACCTCTACGAGCAGTACTTC | CATYLYEQYF
16 | TRBJ2-3 | TRBV7-9 | many | TRBD2 | TGTGCCAGCAGCTTAACAGCGGGAGGGAGCACAGATACGCAGTATTTT | CASSLTAGGSTDTQYF
13 | TRBJ2-7 | TRBV28 | NA | TRBD2 | TGTGCCAGCAGACGGGTAGCGGGAGGGGAGCAGTACTTC | CASRRVAGGEQYF
14 | TRBJ1-1 | TRBV20-1 | many | NA | TGCAGTGCTAGTGCGGGGAGAGTCGACACTGAAGCTTTCTTT | CSASAGRVDTEAFF
14 | TRBJ1-1 | TRBV9 | many | TRBD1 | TGTGCCAGCAGCGCAGGGGGCTCGAACACTGAAGCTTTCTTT | CASSAGGSNTEAFF
14 | TRBJ2-3 | TRBV6-6 | many | NA | TGTGCCAGCAGTCTCAGGGGGGCACCCGATACGCAGTATTTT | CASSLRGAPDTQYF
16 | TRBJ1-2 | TRBV9 | many | NA | TGTGCCAGCAGCATCGCTCCGGACCAACCGAACTATGGCTACACCTTC | CASSIAPDQPNYGYTF
13 | TRBJ2-3 | TRBV5-1 | many | NA | TGCGCCAGCAGCGCCCAAACTTCAGATACGCAGTATTTT | CASSAQTSDTQYF
14 | TRBJ2-7 | TRBV9 | many | NA | TGTGCCAGCAGCGTAGATGAGGGCCCGTTTCGGCAGTACTTC | CASSVDEGPFRQYF
15 | TRBJ2-1 | TRBV20-1 | many | TRBD2 | TGCAGTGCCCCCTTAGGACTAGCGGGAGAGGGTGAGCAGTTCTTC | CSAPLGLAGEGEQFF